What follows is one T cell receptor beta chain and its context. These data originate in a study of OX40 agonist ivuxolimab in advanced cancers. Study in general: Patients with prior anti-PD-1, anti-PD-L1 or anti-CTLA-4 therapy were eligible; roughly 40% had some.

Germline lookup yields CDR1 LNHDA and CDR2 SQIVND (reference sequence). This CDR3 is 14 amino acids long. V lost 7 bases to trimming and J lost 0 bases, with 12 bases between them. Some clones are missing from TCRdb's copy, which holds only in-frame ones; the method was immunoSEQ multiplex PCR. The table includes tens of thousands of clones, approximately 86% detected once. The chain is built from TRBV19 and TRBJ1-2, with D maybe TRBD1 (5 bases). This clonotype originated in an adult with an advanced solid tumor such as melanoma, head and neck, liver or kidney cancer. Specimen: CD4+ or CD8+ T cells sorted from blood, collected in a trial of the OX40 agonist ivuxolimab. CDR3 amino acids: CASNPTATNYGYTF. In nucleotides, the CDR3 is TGTGCCAGTAACCCGACAGCGACTAACTATGGCTACACCTTC. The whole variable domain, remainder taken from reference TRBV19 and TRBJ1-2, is DGGITQSPKYLFRKEGQNVTLSCEQNLNHDAMYWYRQDPGQGLRLIYYSQIVNDFQKGDIAEGYSVSREKKESFPLTVTSAQKNPTAFYLCASNPTATNYGYTFGSGTRLTVV.